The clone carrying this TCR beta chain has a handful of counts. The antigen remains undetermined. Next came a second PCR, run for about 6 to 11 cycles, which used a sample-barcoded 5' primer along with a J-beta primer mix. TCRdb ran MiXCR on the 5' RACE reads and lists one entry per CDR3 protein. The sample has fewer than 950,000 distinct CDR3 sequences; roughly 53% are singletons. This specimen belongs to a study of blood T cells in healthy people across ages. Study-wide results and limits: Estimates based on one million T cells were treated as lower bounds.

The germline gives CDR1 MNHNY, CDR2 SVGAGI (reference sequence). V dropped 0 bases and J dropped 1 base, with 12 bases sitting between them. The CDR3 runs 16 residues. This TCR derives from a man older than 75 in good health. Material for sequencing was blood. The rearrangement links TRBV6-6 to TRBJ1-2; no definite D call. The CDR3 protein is CASSYSKAGDNYGYTF. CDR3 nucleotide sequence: TGTGCCAGCAGTTACTCGAAGGCTGGGGATAACTATGGCTACACCTTC.